The 30 T cell receptor beta chains below come from one sample, sequenced in a study of T-cell memory formation after mild COVID-19. MiXCR, run by TCRdb on the 5' RACE reads, gives a single entry per CDR3 protein. The sample includes 30,000 to 35,000 distinct CDR3 sequences, 7% to 8% of them seen just once. The sequenced material came from PBMCs or a T cell subset sorted from them (not recorded which). All receptors derive from a man aged 18 to 35 who had mild COVID-19 (a few samples of this study predate the infection). Cell type and time point are not known.

The table lists this clonotype with many counts. The chain joins TRBV4-3 to TRBJ1-1; unclear D gene. The germline gives CDR1 LGHNA, CDR2 YSLEER. This CDR3 comprises 14 residues. V gave up 4 bases and J gave up 6 bases, with 15 bases separating them. The CDR3 DNA follows: TGCGCCAGCAGCCTAACCCTGGGATCCTCTGAAGCTTTCTTT. Its protein is CASSLTLGSSEAFF.

This clonotype was counted between two and nine times. The CDR3 DNA sequence: TGTGCCAGCAGTAAGGGACAGGGTTTTCCTCAAGAGACCCAGTACTTC. It codes for CASSKGQGFPQETQYF. V and J are TRBV6-2 or TRBV6-3 and TRBJ2-5; 9 bases fit TRBD1. V dropped 5 bases and J dropped 2; count of bases not matched to a gene: 9. Germline V gene data show CDR1 as MNHEY and CDR2 as SVGEGT. The CDR3 loop spans 16 amino acids.

The sample holds many counts of this clonotype. The V gene is TRBV10-2, the J gene TRBJ2-5; a possible D gene is TRBD2 (6 bases). V was shortened by 4 bases and J by 4 bases, with 10 bases between the two germline ends. The CDR3 covers 13 residues. The V gene's germline CDR1 is WSHSY and CDR2 SAAADI. The CDR3 DNA follows: TGCGCCAGCAGTGGGGACTCGCGAGAGACCCAGTACTTC. It specifies CASSGDSRETQYF.

The chain is built from TRBV5-1 and TRBJ1-4, with D possibly being TRBD1 (5 bases). The V gene lost 1 base and the J gene lost 5 bases, with 9 bases spanning the gap. Germline-derived CDR1 and CDR2 are SGHRS and YFSETQ. CDR3 length: 14 amino acids. CDR3 protein: CASSLQGENEKLFF. CDR3 bases: TGCGCCAGCAGCTTGCAGGGAGAGAATGAAAAACTGTTTTTT.

This clonotype appeared many times. The chain is built from TRBV10-3 and TRBJ2-3; tentative D call: TRBD1 (6 bases). Deletions cut 5 bases from V and 0 bases from J, with 12 bases between. This CDR3 spans 15 amino acids. CDR1 is ENHRY and CDR2 is SYGVKD in the germline V gene. CDR3 in DNA: TGTGCCATCAGTACTGGGACAACTAGCACAGATACGCAGTATTTT. Translated, it gives CAISTGTTSTDTQYF.

This clonotype has only one observation. The chain carries TRBV7-2 and TRBJ2-3, with 7 bases fitting TRBD1. Trimming cost V 7 bases and J 5 bases; bases outside gene matches: 18. CDR1 and CDR2 from the germline V gene are SGHTA and FQGNSA. The CDR3 totals 17 residues. The CDR3 region is CASTPPAHRGSGDTQYF. The CDR3 bases are TGTGCCAGCACACCCCCCGCCCACAGGGGTTCGGGAGATACGCAGTATTTT.

This clonotype was seen ten or more times. The chain couples TRBV6-5 to TRBJ1-3; D gene uncertain. The germline CDR1 and CDR2 sequences are MNHEY and SVGAGI. This CDR3 is 12 amino acids long. The CDR3 loop reads CVGLFNGDTIYF. The CDR3 DNA follows: TGTGTCGGACTATTCAACGGGGACACCATATATTTT.

This clonotype has more than one count but fewer than ten. The chain joins TRBV20-1 to TRBJ2-1; TRBD1 or TRBD2 may be the D gene (5 bases each). Germline V gene sequence: CDR1 DFQATT, CDR2 SNEGSKA (reference sequence). The ends were cut back, 7 bases at V and 8 bases at J, with 24 bases in the middle. The CDR3 runs 15 residues. CDR3 residues: CSVAGWSRRDHEQFF. DNA for the CDR3: TGCAGTGTGGCTGGATGGTCTCGCAGGGACCATGAGCAGTTCTTC.

This clonotype has ten or more counts. The J gene is TRBJ1-1, the V gene TRBV6-5; 8 nucleotides agree with TRBD1. Trimming cost V 2 bases and J 5 bases; bases outside gene matches: 4. CDR3 length: 14 amino acids. The V gene's germline CDR1 is MNHEY and CDR2 SVGAGI. The CDR3 loop reads CASSYHGTGTEAFF. The DNA for the CDR3 is TGTGCCAGCAGTTACCACGGGACAGGAACTGAAGCTTTCTTT.

This clonotype was seen more than once but under ten times. The chain joins TRBV13 to TRBJ2-3; D uncertain. The CDR3 runs 12 residues. V lost 1 base, J lost 4 bases, and 3 bases lay in between. Per the germline V gene, CDR1 is PRHDT and CDR2 is FYEKMQ (reference sequence). The CDR3 nucleotides read TGTGCCAGCAGCTTAGACGCAGATACGCAGTATTTT. Residues: CASSLDADTQYF.

This clonotype was detected ten times or more. The chain carries TRBV5-1 and TRBJ2-1, with 12 nucleotides matching TRBD2. This CDR3 comprises 15 residues. The J segment lost 6 bases and the V segment lost 4 bases, leaving 5 bases of the junction unmatched. The V gene's germline CDR1 is SGHRS and CDR2 YFSETQ. The CDR3, as DNA: TGCGCCAGCAGCATGGGGACTAGCGGGCGCAATGAGCAGTTCTTC. Its translation: CASSMGTSGRNEQFF. Using reference TRBV5-1 and TRBJ2-1 for the parts outside the CDR3, the full variable domain is KAGVTQTPRYLIKTRGQQVTLSCSPISGHRSVSWYQQTPGQGLQFLFEYFSETQRNKGNFPGRFSGRQFSNSRSEMNVSTLELGDSALYLCASSMGTSGRNEQFFGPGTRLTVL.

This clonotype was detected only a few times. CDR3 sequence (DNA): TGCGCCAGCAGCTCGGGACAGGGGGCGGGGTACACTGAAGCTTTCTTT. Residues: CASSSGQGAGYTEAFF. The chain uses TRBV5-1 and TRBJ1-1, with 12 bases lining up with TRBD1. After removal of 3 bases from V and 3 bases from J, the junction contained 6 bases not matched to a gene. The CDR3 extends over 16 amino acids. Germline lookup yields CDR1 SGHRS and CDR2 YFSETQ.

This clonotype was counted at least ten times. The J gene is TRBJ2-5, the V gene TRBV6-5; 13 bases line up with TRBD2. The CDR3 contains 14 residues. Germline lookup yields CDR1 MNHEY and CDR2 SVGAGI. The ends lost 6 bases at V and 4 bases at J; junction bases unmatched: 2. The CDR3 DNA reads TGTGCCAGCAGACTAGCGGGGGGGCCAGAGACCCAGTACTTC. This translates into CASRLAGGPETQYF.

This clonotype was seen many times. The CDR3 DNA sequence: TGCGCCAGCAGCCAAGTGGGGACAGGGCGGAGGAACACTGAAGCTTTCTTT. Encoded protein: CASSQVGTGRRNTEAFF. The chain combines TRBV4-3 with TRBJ1-1; 9 positions match TRBD1. Germline V lookup: CDR1 LGHNA, CDR2 YSLEER. V lost 1 base and J lost 1; bases outside the gene matches: 7. CDR3 length: 17 residues.

Ten or more counts support this clonotype. This chain links TRBV6-1 with TRBJ2-2, with a possible D match to TRBD1 (5 bases). The CDR3 contains 18 residues. Trimming removed 1 base from V and 5 bases from J, with 20 bases in between. Germline V CDR1 and CDR2: MNHNS, SASEGT. CDR3 sequence (DNA): TGTGCCAGCAGTGAAGAGGTCAACAGGTTTTGGAAAACCGGGGAGCTGTTTTTT. Translation gives CASSEEVNRFWKTGELFF.

This clonotype came up many times. The chain joins TRBV5-5 to TRBJ1-6; D ambiguous. This CDR3 spans 18 amino acids. Germline V lookup: CDR1 SGHKS, CDR2 YYEKEE (reference sequence). The germline V and J ends were trimmed by 0 bases and 4 bases, with 17 bases remaining between them. The CDR3 protein is CASSLGHVSRGYNSPLHF. CDR3 bases: TGTGCCAGCAGCTTGGGCCACGTCTCCCGTGGATATAATTCACCCCTCCACTTT. The entire variable domain, with the rest obtained from reference TRBV5-5 and TRBJ1-6, is as follows: DAGVTQSPTHLIKTRGQQVTLRCSPISGHKSVSWYQQVLGQGPQFIFQYYEKEERGRGNFPDRFSARQFPNYSSELNVNALLLGDSALYLCASSLGHVSRGYNSPLHFGNGTRLTVT.

By proportion, this clonotype is medium-sized. This sequence joins TRBV20-1 and TRBJ2-3; D is possibly TRBD1 or TRBD2 (6 bases each). V was pared by 4 bases and J by 4 bases, with 18 bases between. The CDR3 is made up of 15 amino acids. Germline-derived CDR1 and CDR2 are DFQATT and SNEGSKA (reference sequence). The CDR3 region is CSATASGAGSDTQYF. The CDR3, as DNA: TGCAGTGCTACCGCCTCGGGGGCCGGATCAGATACGCAGTATTTT.

This clonotype was counted a few times. The CDR3 loop reads CARRRDSHSYNEQFF. In DNA form, the CDR3 reads TGTGCCAGGCGCCGGGACAGCCACTCCTACAATGAGCAGTTCTTC. This sequence joins TRBV28 and TRBJ2-1; TRBD1 agrees at 7 bases. Unmatched junction bases numbered 8, after V lost 9 bases and J lost 0 bases. Germline CDR1 reads MDHEN; CDR2 reads SYDVKM. The CDR3 length is 15 residues.

At least ten counts were recorded for this clonotype. V gene TRBV4-1 combines with J gene TRBJ2-3; D remains ambiguous. With 0 bases removed from V and 6 bases from J, the gap between germline ends came to 16 bases. CDR3 length: 16 residues. Germline V CDR1 and CDR2: MGHRA, YSYEKL. The CDR3 region has the DNA TGCGCCAGCAGCCAAGAAGGGCGACCAAATGTCGATACGCAGTATTTT. It yields the protein CASSQEGRPNVDTQYF.

This clonotype was counted only a few times. The chain is built from TRBV11-1 and TRBJ2-7, with 8 bases lining up with TRBD2. Germline V gene lookup returns CDR1 SGHAT and CDR2 FQDESV (reference sequence). With V trimmed by 0 bases and J by 4 bases, 5 bases remained unmatched. This CDR3 has 15 amino acids. Here the CDR3 DNA reads TGTGCCAGCAGCTTAGCGTCGGGACTAGAGTACGAGCAGTACGTC. Amino acid sequence: CASSLASGLEYEQYV.

Only a few counts were recorded for this clonotype. J is TRBJ1-2 and V is TRBV28; a weak D match, TRBD1 (6 bases). CDR1 MDHEN and CDR2 SYDVKM come from the germline V gene. The CDR3 has 13 residues. V was pared by 11 bases and J by 0 bases, with 13 bases between. The CDR3 spells CAGGGLANYGYTF. As DNA, the CDR3 is TGTGCCGGGGGGGGCCTAGCTAACTATGGCTACACCTTC.

Only a few counts were recorded for this clonotype. The gene calls are TRBV15 and TRBJ2-7; D is ambiguous. CDR1 is LNHNV, CDR2 YYDKDF, per germline (reference sequence). Trimming shortened V by 3 bases and J by 6 bases, and 12 bases separated the two germline ends. CDR3 size: 13 residues. CDR3 in amino acids: CATSSGVLGEQYF. The CDR3 region has the DNA TGTGCCACCAGCAGTGGGGTGCTGGGCGAGCAGTACTTC.

This clonotype was recorded at least ten times. This rearrangement joins TRBV27 to TRBJ2-1; 9 bases match TRBD2. CDR1 is MNHEY, CDR2 SMNVEV, per germline (reference sequence). CDR3 length: 17 residues. V trimming: 1 base; J trimming: 6 bases; junction bases outside the gene matches: 10. CDR3 protein: CASSLWAGGPISNEQFF. The CDR3, as DNA: TGTGCCAGCAGTTTATGGGCGGGGGGGCCAATTTCCAATGAGCAGTTCTTC.

This chain links TRBV19 with TRBJ1-5; the D gene is possibly TRBD1 (5 bases). Germline V gene sequence: CDR1 LNHDA, CDR2 SQIVND (reference sequence). With 5 bases removed from V and 3 bases from J, the gap between germline ends came to 11 bases. CDR3 length equals 14 residues. The CDR3 DNA sequence: TGTGCCAGTAGTCGGGACGGGAACAATCAGCCCCAGCATTTT. This sequence encodes CASSRDGNNQPQHF.

This clonotype was recorded at least ten times. The chain combines TRBV11-3 with TRBJ2-1; TRBD2 matches 9 bases. There are 16 residues in the CDR3. Germline assignment: CDR1 SGHNT and CDR2 YENEEA. V lost 1 base, J lost 7 bases, and 8 bases stayed unmatched. The CDR3: CASSLGIMAGGNEQFF. The CDR3 region has the DNA TGTGCCAGCAGCTTAGGGATTATGGCGGGGGGGAATGAGCAGTTCTTC.

The V call is TRBV28, the J call TRBJ1-1, with D unclear. Germline assignment: CDR1 MDHEN and CDR2 SYDVKM. Trimming took 2 bases from V and 9 from J, leaving 13 bases between them. The CDR3 has 13 residues. CDR3 coding DNA: TGTGCCAGCAGTTTAAACAGATTCGCTAAAGCTTTCTTT. Residues: CASSLNRFAKAFF. The variable domain in full, completed from reference TRBV28 and TRBJ1-1, reads DVKVTQSSRYLVKRTGEKVFLECVQDMDHENMFWYRQDPGLGLRLIYFSYDVKMKEKGDIPEGYSVSREKKERFSLILESASTNQTSMYLCASSLNRFAKAFFGQGTRLTVV.

The chain joins TRBV20-1 to TRBJ2-3; D remains unclear. The V and J ends lost 6 bases and 0 bases respectively, with 7 bases between them. The CDR3 has 12 amino acids. CDR1 is DFQATT and CDR2 is SNEGSKA in the germline V gene (reference sequence). CDR3 DNA sequence: TGCAGTGCCCCACGAAGCACAGATACGCAGTATTTT. Protein product: CSAPRSTDTQYF.

This chain uses TRBV7-2 with TRBJ1-5, with TRBD1 identical over 9 bases. Germline-derived CDR1 and CDR2 are SGHTA and FQGNSA. CDR3 length equals 15 residues. V was clipped by 1 base and J by 4 bases; unmatched bases: 2. The CDR3 spells CASSLEGTGNQPQHF. CDR3 bases: TGTGCCAGCAGCTTAGAAGGGACAGGGAATCAGCCCCAGCATTTT.

This clonotype was recorded at least ten times. V is TRBV2 and J is TRBJ2-7; D perhaps matches TRBD2 (6 bases). From germline, CDR1 is SNHLY and CDR2 FYNNEI. V lost 8 bases, J lost 2 bases, and 16 bases lay in between. This CDR3 region has 14 residues. The CDR3 sequence is CASEPGDWAYEQYV. CDR3 DNA sequence: TGTGCCAGCGAGCCGGGGGACTGGGCCTACGAGCAGTACGTC.

This clonotype was picked up a small number of times. The chain couples TRBV7-2 to TRBJ2-5; 12 nucleotides line up with TRBD2. Germline CDR1 SGHTA, CDR2 FQGNSA. Losses at the gene ends were 5 bases for V and 7 bases for J; bases not matched to a gene: 20. There are 19 residues in the CDR3. This CDR3 reads CASSLYPRTSGAVAGTQYF. The CDR3 nucleotides are TGTGCCAGCAGCCTATACCCCCGGACTAGCGGGGCCGTGGCGGGGACCCAGTACTTC. The complete variable domain, with remaining parts taken from reference TRBV7-2 and TRBJ2-5, reads GAGVSQSPSNKVTEKGKDVELRCDPISGHTALYWYRQSLGQGLEFLIYFQGNSAPDKSGLPSDRFSAERTGGSVSTLTIQRTQQEDSAVYLCASSLYPRTSGAVAGTQYFGPGTRLLVL.